The 9 T cell receptor beta chains below were found in one sample sequenced in a study of blood T cell repertoires in COVID-19. TCRdb keeps only in-frame clones here, not all; method: immunoSEQ multiplex PCR. The sample lists about 50,000 clones, approximately 84% occurring once. The sequenced sample was peripheral blood. These receptors were collected from a human donor with active COVID-19. The donor label of this sample is uncertain.

The chain couples TRBV11-1 to TRBJ2-7; TRBD1 matches 10 bases. J lost 3 bases, V lost 2 bases, and 4 bases had no gene match. Germline V lookup: CDR1 SGHAT, CDR2 FQDESV (reference sequence). The CDR3 sequence is 15 residues long. CDR3 protein: CASSLRDRGIYEQYF. DNA for the CDR3: TGTGCCAGCAGCTTAAGGGACAGGGGAATCTACGAGCAGTACTTC.

J is TRBJ2-2 and V is TRBV11-2, with TRBD1 matching 10 bases. Germline CDR1 and CDR2: SGHAT and FQNNGV. The V and J ends lost 3 bases and 6 bases, in that order; junction bases with no gene match: 7. The CDR3 totals 16 residues. CDR3 sequence (DNA): TGTGCCAGCAGCTTTCCAGGGACAGGGGCCTCCGGGGAGCTGTTTTTT. Amino acids: CASSFPGTGASGELFF.

CDR3 sequence (DNA): TGTGCCACCAGTGATTTCTCGGGCAGGGGCCATACGAATGAGCAGTTCTTC. Encoded protein: CATSDFSGRGHTNEQFF. The chain uses TRBV24-1 and TRBJ2-1; D perhaps matches TRBD1 (6 bases). The CDR3 loop spans 17 amino acids. The germline CDR1 and CDR2 sequences are KGHDR and SFDVKD. The germline V and J ends were trimmed by 1 base and 7 bases, with 19 bases remaining between them.

The chain carries TRBV27 and TRBJ2-5; a possible D gene is TRBD1 (5 bases). Germline lookup yields CDR1 MNHEY and CDR2 SMNVEV (reference sequence). V lost 2 bases and J 4 bases, leaving 14 bases between the germline ends. The CDR3 sequence is 15 residues long. The CDR3 spells CASSLRVRQRETQYF. CDR3 coding DNA: TGTGCCAGCAGTTTAAGAGTACGACAGAGAGAGACCCAGTACTTC.

The CDR3 region has the DNA TGTGCCAGTAGTGTTAACTACATCTCCTACGAGCAGTACTTC. Translating it yields CASSVNYISYEQYF. V usage is TRBV19 and J usage is TRBJ2-7; D is undetermined. Germline CDR1 LNHDA, CDR2 SQIVND (reference sequence). This CDR3 is 14 amino acids long. With 5 bases removed from V and 0 bases from J, the gap between germline ends came to 11 bases.

This rearrangement joins TRBV5-1 to TRBJ2-7, with 10 positions matching TRBD1. The CDR3 extends over 15 amino acids. The germline V gene encodes CDR1 SGHRS and CDR2 YFSETQ. V was clipped by 4 bases and J by 2 bases; unmatched bases: 6. The CDR3 here is CASSPRQGAAYEQYF. CDR3 in DNA: TGCGCCAGCAGCCCGAGACAGGGGGCGGCCTACGAGCAGTACTTC.

The chain joins TRBV18 to TRBJ1-4, with D perhaps matching TRBD1 (6 bases). The germline CDR1 and CDR2 sequences are KGHSH and LQKENI. The ends were cut back, 5 bases at V and 4 bases at J, with 20 bases in the middle. The CDR3 extends over 17 amino acids. CDR3: CASSSLTQTGGNEKLFF. CDR3 nucleotide sequence: TGTGCCAGCTCATCATTAACACAGACAGGTGGTAATGAAAAACTGTTTTTT.

The rearrangement joins TRBV5-6 to TRBJ1-1; D not resolved. Germline V lookup: CDR1 SGHDT, CDR2 YYEEEE. The CDR3 runs 14 residues. V gave up 2 bases and J gave up 2 bases, with 10 bases separating them. CDR3 sequence (DNA): TGTGCCAGCAGCTTTGAAAGAGTAAACACTGAAGCTTTCTTT. Translation: CASSFERVNTEAFF.

The V call is TRBV7-3, the J call TRBJ1-1, with 7 positions matching TRBD1. Unmatched junction bases numbered 7, after V lost 4 bases and J lost 8 bases. Germline loops: CDR1 SGHTA, CDR2 FQGTGA. This CDR3 comprises 13 residues. The CDR3 nucleotides are TGTGCCAGCAGCTCAGGACCCAGGGGGGAAGCTTTCTTT. Protein sequence: CASSSGPRGEAFF.